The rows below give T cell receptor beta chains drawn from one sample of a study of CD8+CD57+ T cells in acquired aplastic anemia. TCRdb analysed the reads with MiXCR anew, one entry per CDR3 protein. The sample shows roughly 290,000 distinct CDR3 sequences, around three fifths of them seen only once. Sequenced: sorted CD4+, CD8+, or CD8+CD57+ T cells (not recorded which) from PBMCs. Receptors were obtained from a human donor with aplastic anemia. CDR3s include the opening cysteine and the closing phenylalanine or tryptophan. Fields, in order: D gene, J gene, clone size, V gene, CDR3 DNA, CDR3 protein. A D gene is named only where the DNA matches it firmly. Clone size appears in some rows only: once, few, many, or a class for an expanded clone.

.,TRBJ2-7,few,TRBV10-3,TGTGCCATCAGTAACAGACAGGCCGCGGGGGAGCAGTACTTC,CAISNRQAAGEQYF
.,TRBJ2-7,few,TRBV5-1,TGCGCCAGCAGCTCTGGTCCCTCAAGGTACGAGCAGTACTTC,CASSSGPSRYEQYF
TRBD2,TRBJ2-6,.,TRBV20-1,TGCAGTGCTGTACTAGCGGACCGCTCTGGGGCCAACGTCCTGACTTTC,CSAVLADRSGANVLTF
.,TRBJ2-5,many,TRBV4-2,TGTGCCAGCAGCCAAGATCGAGCCTTACAAGAGACCCAGTACTTC,CASSQDRALQETQYF
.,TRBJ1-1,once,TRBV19,TGTGCCACCACGCGCGGGGGATCTCGGAACACTGAAGCTTTCTTT,CATTRGGSRNTEAFF
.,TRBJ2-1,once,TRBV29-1,TGCAGCGTTGGGGGACTCCTTCCATACAATGAGCAGTTCTTC,CSVGGLLPYNEQFF
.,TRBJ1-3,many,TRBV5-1,TGCGCCAGCAGCCCGGCCTCTTCCTCTGGAAACACCATATATTTT,CASSPASSSGNTIYF
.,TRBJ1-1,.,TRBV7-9,TGTGCCAGCAGCTTTGACGGGGCCCTGAACACTGAAGCTTTCTTT,CASSFDGALNTEAFF
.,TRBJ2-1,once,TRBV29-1,TGCAGCGTTGAGAAGGGACATACCTACAATGAGCAGTTCTTC,CSVEKGHTYNEQFF
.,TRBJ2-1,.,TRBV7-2,TGTGCCAGCAGCTTTCAATCCGGGGATGAGCAGTTCTTC,CASSFQSGDEQFF
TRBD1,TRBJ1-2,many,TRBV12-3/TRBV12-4,TGTGCCAGCAGAATAGGGACAGGCGGGAACACCTTC,CASRIGTGGNTF
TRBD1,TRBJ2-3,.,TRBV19,TGTGCCAGTAGTCCTGGGGACAGCAGCACAGATACGCAGTATTTT,CASSPGDSSTDTQYF
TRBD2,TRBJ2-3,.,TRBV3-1,TGTGCCAGCAGCTGGAGAGCGGGAGGTTTTGGCACAGATACGCAGTATTTT,CASSWRAGGFGTDTQYF
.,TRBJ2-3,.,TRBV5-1,TGCGCCAGCAGGGACGGGCTAGGCAATACGCAGTATTTT,CASRDGLGNTQYF
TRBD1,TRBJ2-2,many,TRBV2,TGTGCCAGCAGTACAGGGGGGCACACCGGGGAGCTGTTTTTT,CASSTGGHTGELFF
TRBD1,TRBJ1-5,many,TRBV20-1,TGCAGTGCTAGAGAAAGAGGTGACAGGGGATTGCAGCCCCAGCATTTT,CSARERGDRGLQPQHF
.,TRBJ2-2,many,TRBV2,TGTGCCAGCTCGTACATGGGGACGAACACCGGGGAGCTGTTTTTT,CASSYMGTNTGELFF
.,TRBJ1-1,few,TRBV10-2,TGCGCCAGCAGGGGGTTGGGCAGTGAAGCTTTCTTT,CASRGLGSEAFF
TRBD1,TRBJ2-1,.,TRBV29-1,TGCAGCGTTGATGTGACAGGGTCCCGCTATGAGCAGTTCTTC,CSVDVTGSRYEQFF
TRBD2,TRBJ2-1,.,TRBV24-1,TGTGCCACCAGTGATTTGCGGCTAGCGGATTGCTACAATGAGCAGTTCTTC,CATSDLRLADCYNEQFF
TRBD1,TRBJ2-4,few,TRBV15,TGTGCCACCAGCAGACGGGACAGTCTAGCCAAAAACATTCAGTACTTC,CATSRRDSLAKNIQYF
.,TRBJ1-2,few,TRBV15,TGTGCCACCAGCAGAGTCCCCGTCAACTATGGCTACACCTTC,CATSRVPVNYGYTF
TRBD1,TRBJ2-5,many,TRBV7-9,TGTGCCAGCAGCTTGGCGTCAGGGGGACAAGAGACCCAGTACTTC,CASSLASGGQETQYF
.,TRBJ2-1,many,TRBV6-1,TGTGCCACCCGACAGGACCTCTACTCCTACAATGAGCAGTTCTTC,CATRQDLYSYNEQFF
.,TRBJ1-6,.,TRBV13,TGTGCCAGCACCCCGGGTTACGGTAATTCACCCCTCCACTTT,CASTPGYGNSPLHF
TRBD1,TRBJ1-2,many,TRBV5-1,TGCGCCAGCAGCCTACAGGGGGCGGATGGCTACACCTTC,CASSLQGADGYTF
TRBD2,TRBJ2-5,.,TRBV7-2,TGTGCCAGCAGCTCCCAGAGCGGGGGGGCCGGGGAGACCCAGTACTTC,CASSSQSGGAGETQYF
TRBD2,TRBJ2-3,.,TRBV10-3,TGTGCCATCACCAAGGGACTAGCGGGAGCCACAGATACGCAGTATTTT,CAITKGLAGATDTQYF
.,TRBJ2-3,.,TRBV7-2,TGTGCCAGCAGCCTGAACCAGGGTTCCACAGATACGCAGTGTTTT,CASSLNQGSTDTQCF
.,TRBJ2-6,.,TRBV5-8,TGTGCCAGCAGCTTACCTGGGTTTGGGGCCAACGTCCTGACTTTC,CASSLPGFGANVLTF
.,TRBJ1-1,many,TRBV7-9,TGTGCCAGCAGCTTAAGAGGGGAGAACACTGAAGCTTTCTTT,CASSLRGENTEAFF
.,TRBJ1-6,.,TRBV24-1,TGTGCCACCAGTGGGAAACGGACAGAAACCCTCCACTTT,CATSGKRTETLHF
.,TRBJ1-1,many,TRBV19,TGTGCCAGTAGTATAGATCGGACGGACACTGAAGCTTTCTTT,CASSIDRTDTEAFF
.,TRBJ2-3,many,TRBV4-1,TGCGCCAGCAGCCAAGATCCGACTACCACAGATATGCAGTATTTT,CASSQDPTTTDMQYF
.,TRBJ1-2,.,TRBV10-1,TGCGCCAGCAGTGACGGATCTAACTATGGCTACACCTTC,CASSDGSNYGYTF
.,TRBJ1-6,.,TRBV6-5,TGTGCCAGCAGTTACCTACAGGGTCCCCTCCACTTT,CASSYLQGPLHF
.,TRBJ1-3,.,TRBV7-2,TGTGCCAGCGGTCCCGATTACGGAAACACCATATATTTT,CASGPDYGNTIYF
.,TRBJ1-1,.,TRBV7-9,TGTGCCAGCAGCCCTCAACCAGGGTCCGCTTTCTTT,CASSPQPGSAFF
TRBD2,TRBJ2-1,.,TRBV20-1,TGCAGTGCCCCTGGACTAGCGGGAGGGCAGTTCTTC,CSAPGLAGGQFF
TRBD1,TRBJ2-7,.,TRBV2,TGTGCCAGCAGTGGCAGGACAGGCCACTACGAGCAGTACTTC,CASSGRTGHYEQYF
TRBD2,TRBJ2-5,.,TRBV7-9,TGTGCCAGCAGCTTATACGCGGGAGGAGAGACCCAGTACTTC,CASSLYAGGETQYF
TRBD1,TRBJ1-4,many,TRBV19,TGTGCCAGTAGTATAGACATGACAGGGGCGACTAATGAAAAACTGTTTTTT,CASSIDMTGATNEKLFF
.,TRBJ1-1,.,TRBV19,TGTGCCAGTAGTATTTTCCCCGAATACACTGAAGCTTTCTTT,CASSIFPEYTEAFF
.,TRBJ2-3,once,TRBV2,TGTGCCAGCAGGCTAACCGGGACAGGGAATAGCGGGAGAACGCAGTATTTT,CASRLTGTGNSGRTQYF
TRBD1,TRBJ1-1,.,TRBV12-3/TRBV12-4,TGTGCCAGCAGTTCCCTGACAGGGGGGGTAATTGAAGCTTTCTTT,CASSSLTGGVIEAFF
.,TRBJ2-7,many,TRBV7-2,TGTGCCAGCAGCCAAACCCCCATCTCTACCTACGAGCAGTACTTC,CASSQTPISTYEQYF
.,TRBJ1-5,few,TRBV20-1,TGCAGTGCTAGAGCGGCAGGGATGAGCAATCAGCCCCAGCATTTT,CSARAAGMSNQPQHF
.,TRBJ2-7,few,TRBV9,TGTGCCAGCAGCGTAGGCGTGAGCTCCTACGAGCAGTACTTC,CASSVGVSSYEQYF
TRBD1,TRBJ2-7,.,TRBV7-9,TGTGCCAGCAGCTGGCCGGGACAGGGGTCCTACGAGCAGTACTTC,CASSWPGQGSYEQYF
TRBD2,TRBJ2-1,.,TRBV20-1,TGCAGTGCACCTCGGCGGGGGGGCCTCAATGAGCAGTTCTTC,CSAPRRGGLNEQFF
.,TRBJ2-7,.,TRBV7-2,TGTGCCAGCAGCCAGGGGGGGGGAAGCTACGAGCAGTACTTC,CASSQGGGSYEQYF
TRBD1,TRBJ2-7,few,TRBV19,TGTGCCAGTTCGGGGACAGGGGAAGGCGAGCAGTACTTC,CASSGTGEGEQYF
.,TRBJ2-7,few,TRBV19,TGTGCCAGTAGTTCTGTGGAGTCGAGGGTCGAGCAGTACTTC,CASSSVESRVEQYF
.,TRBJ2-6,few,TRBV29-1,TGCAGCGTTGAACAGGCAGGGGCGAGCTCTGGGGCCAACGTCCTGACTTTC,CSVEQAGASSGANVLTF
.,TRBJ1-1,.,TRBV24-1,TGTGCCACCAGTGACAACACCGACAGGGAAGCTTTCTTT,CATSDNTDREAFF
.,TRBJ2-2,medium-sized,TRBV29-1,TGCAGCGTAGCCGCGAACACCGGGGAGCTGTTTTTT,CSVAANTGELFF
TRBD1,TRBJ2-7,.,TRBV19,TGTGCCAGTACCAAACAGGGGGAATCTCACTACGAGCAGTACTTC,CASTKQGESHYEQYF